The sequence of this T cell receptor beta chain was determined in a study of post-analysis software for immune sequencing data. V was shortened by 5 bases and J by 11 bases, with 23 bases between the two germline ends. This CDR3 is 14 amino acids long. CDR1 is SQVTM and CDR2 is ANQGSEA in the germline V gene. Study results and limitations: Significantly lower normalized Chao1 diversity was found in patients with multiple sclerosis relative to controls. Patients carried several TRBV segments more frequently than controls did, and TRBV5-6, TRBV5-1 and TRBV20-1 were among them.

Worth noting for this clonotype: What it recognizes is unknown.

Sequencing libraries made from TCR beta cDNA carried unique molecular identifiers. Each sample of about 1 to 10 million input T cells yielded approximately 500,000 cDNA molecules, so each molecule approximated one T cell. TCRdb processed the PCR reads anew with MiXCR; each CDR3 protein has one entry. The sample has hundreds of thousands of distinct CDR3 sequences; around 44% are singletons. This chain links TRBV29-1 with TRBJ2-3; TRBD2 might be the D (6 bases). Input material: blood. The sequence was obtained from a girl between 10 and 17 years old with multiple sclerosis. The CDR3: CSVLDWGRFKVQYF. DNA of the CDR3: TGCAGCGTTCTTGACTGGGGGAGGTTTAAGGTGCAGTATTTT.